Shown below are 26 T cell receptor beta chains from a single sample sequenced in a study of T cell responses to AZD1222 COVID-19 vaccine. Data came from immunoSEQ multiplex PCR; TCRdb stores just in-frame clones and leaves some out. In the table there are about 140,000 clones, about 91% of which are singletons. Sequencing was performed on peripheral blood, taken on day 0 of AZD1222 vaccination. These receptors all come from an adult in good health.

This chain links TRBV4-1 with TRBJ2-3; 8 nucleotides align to TRBD2. The ends lost 4 bases at V and 2 bases at J; junction bases unmatched: 8. The CDR3 is 16 residues long. The germline V gene has CDR1 MGHRA and CDR2 YSYEKL. The CDR3 DNA sequence: TGCGCCAGCAGCCCAGTAGCGGGGTCCGCCACAGATACGCAGTATTTT. Protein: CASSPVAGSATDTQYF.

The genes are TRBV7-2 and TRBJ2-5, with D tentatively TRBD2 (6 bases). In germline, CDR1 is SGHTA, CDR2 FQGNSA. The V and J ends lost 2 bases and 2 bases respectively, with 15 bases between them. The CDR3 runs 16 residues. In nucleotides, the CDR3 is TGTGCCAGCAGCTTACTCCCGGCGGGGACGCAAGAGACCCAGTACTTC. Amino acid sequence: CASSLLPAGTQETQYF.

The V call is TRBV5-4, the J call TRBJ1-1; D is undetermined. With 0 bases removed from V and 5 bases from J, the gap between germline ends came to 5 bases. Germline assignment: CDR1 SGHNT and CDR2 YYREEE (reference sequence). CDR3 length equals 12 residues. This CDR3 reads CASSLDGTEAFF. The CDR3 bases are TGTGCCAGCAGCTTGGATGGGACTGAAGCTTTCTTT.

The V and J genes are TRBV7-8 and TRBJ1-3; 9 bases map to TRBD1. The CDR3 covers 16 residues. The V segment lost 3 bases and the J segment 0 bases; nucleotides outside the gene matches: 3. CDR1 is SGHVS and CDR2 is FQNEAQ in the germline V gene. CDR3 nucleotide sequence: TGTGCCAGCAGCTTTGGGACAGGGCGCTCTGGAAACACCATATATTTT. It is translated as CASSFGTGRSGNTIYF.

This clone was counted between two and nine times. The rearrangement links TRBV27 to TRBJ1-2; 7 bases are a match to TRBD1. V lost 6 bases to trimming and J lost 10 bases; unmatched junction nucleotides: 14. From germline, CDR1 is MNHEY and CDR2 SMNVEV (reference sequence). This CDR3 contains 14 residues. The CDR3 sequence is CASRAWDSKSSYTF. DNA for the CDR3: TGTGCCAGCAGAGCCTGGGACAGCAAGAGTTCCTACACCTTC.

This sequence joins TRBV5-1 and TRBJ2-7; 7 positions agree with TRBD1. CDR3 size: 15 residues. Germline loops: CDR1 SGHRS, CDR2 YFSETQ. J gave up 4 bases and V 1 base, and 8 bases lay outside the gene matches. The CDR3 is CASSLRPGTDYEQYF. The CDR3 coding sequence is TGCGCCAGCAGCTTGAGACCCGGGACAGATTACGAGCAGTACTTC.

This rearrangement joins TRBV9 to TRBJ1-1; 10 nucleotides align to TRBD1. V dropped 3 bases and J dropped 10; count of bases not matched to a gene: 9. This CDR3 region has 14 residues. The germline V gene has CDR1 SGDLS and CDR2 YYNGEE. CDR3 residues: CASSAGTGVIGAFF. The DNA of the CDR3 is TGTGCCAGCAGCGCCGGGACAGGGGTTATAGGAGCTTTCTTT.

The V call is TRBV9, the J call TRBJ2-7; maybe TRBD1 (7 bases). Germline values: CDR1 SGDLS, CDR2 YYNGEE. The CDR3 covers 13 residues. V was shortened by 4 bases and J by 4 bases, with 12 bases between the two germline ends. CDR3 residues: CASSSRGRYEQYF. CDR3 nucleotide sequence: TGTGCCAGCAGCAGCAGGGGGAGGTACGAGCAGTACTTC.

The J gene is TRBJ2-7, the V gene TRBV14; the D is unclear. The CDR3 is 13 residues long. The ends were cut back, 3 bases at V and 6 bases at J, with 12 bases in the middle. Per germline, CDR1 SGHDN and CDR2 FVKESK. The CDR3, as DNA: TGTGCCAGCAGCCAGTTTTCGACGACCGAGCAGTACTTC. It encodes CASSQFSTTEQYF.

This chain connects TRBV11-2 to TRBJ1-5; TRBD1 agrees at 8 bases. The V segment lost 4 bases and the J segment 4 bases; nucleotides outside the gene matches: 6. Germline assignment: CDR1 SGHAT and CDR2 FQNNGV. The CDR3 is 15 amino acids. As DNA, the CDR3 is TGTGCCAGCAGCTCCGGACAGGGTCGTAATCAGCCCCAGCATTTT. It specifies CASSSGQGRNQPQHF.

The gene calls are TRBV6-5 and TRBJ2-5; 10 nucleotides align to TRBD1. The ends lost 2 bases at V and 5 bases at J; junction bases unmatched: 8. Germline values: CDR1 MNHEY, CDR2 SVGAGI. The CDR3 is 16 amino acids. Here the CDR3 DNA reads TGTGCCAGCAGTTACAAGAGGACAGGGGGTGGGGAGACCCAGTACTTC. Its protein product is CASSYKRTGGGETQYF.

The chain employs TRBV11-2 and TRBJ1-1, with D possibly TRBD1 on 6 matching bases. The CDR3 has 16 amino acids. Trimming removed 6 bases at V and 0 bases at J, with 17 bases between. The germline V gene encodes CDR1 SGHAT and CDR2 FQNNGV. For the CDR3, the DNA is TGTGCCAGCAGTCCGCGACAGGTAACAATGAACACTGAAGCTTTCTTT. It is translated as CASSPRQVTMNTEAFF.

This chain joins TRBV4-1 and TRBJ1-2; 8 bases agree with TRBD1. This CDR3 spans 14 amino acids. V lost 4 bases and J lost 8; bases outside the gene matches: 9. The germline V gene has CDR1 MGHRA and CDR2 YSYEKL. The CDR3 DNA reads TGCGCCAGCAGCCCAACGACAGGGGATCGCGGCTACACCTTC. Protein: CASSPTTGDRGYTF.

The chain has TRBV5-1 and TRBJ1-1, with D unclear. The V and J ends lost 3 bases and 0 bases respectively, with 12 bases between them. There are 15 residues in the CDR3. Germline-derived CDR1 and CDR2 are SGHRS and YFSETQ. The CDR3 DNA is TGCGCCAGCAGCTACGCCGGGGTATTGAACACTGAAGCTTTCTTT. Translated: CASSYAGVLNTEAFF.

V gene TRBV7-2 combines with J gene TRBJ2-3; D remains unclear. This CDR3 is 12 amino acids long. V shed 4 bases and J shed 5 bases, with 7 bases lying between them. Germline V gives CDR1 SGHTA, CDR2 FQGNSA. CDR3 DNA sequence: TGTGCCAGCAGCTCCCTAGTAGATACGCAGTATTTT. It specifies CASSSLVDTQYF. The variable domain in full, completed from reference TRBV7-2 and TRBJ2-3, reads GAGVSQSPSNKVTEKGKDVELRCDPISGHTALYWYRQSLGQGLEFLIYFQGNSAPDKSGLPSDRFSAERTGGSVSTLTIQRTQQEDSAVYLCASSSLVDTQYFGPGTRLTVL.

V usage is TRBV24-1 and J usage is TRBJ1-2; D not resolved. The CDR3 is 16 amino acids. V gave up 3 bases and J gave up 8 bases, with 21 bases separating them. CDR1 is KGHDR and CDR2 is SFDVKD in the germline V gene. CDR3 protein: CATSDQNPREGRGYTF. Written as DNA, the CDR3 is TGTGCCACCAGTGATCAAAACCCTAGGGAGGGCCGGGGCTACACCTTC.

The CDR3 DNA reads TGTGCCACCAGCAAGGACCGTAACTATGGCTACACCTTC. This encodes CATSKDRNYGYTF. The chain recombines TRBV15 with TRBJ1-2; D remains ambiguous. V was cut by 4 bases and J by 1 base, with 7 bases left in between. Germline V gives CDR1 LNHNV, CDR2 YYDKDF (reference sequence). The CDR3 is 13 residues long.

This chain joins TRBV28 and TRBJ1-1; D unresolved. CDR3 length: 13 amino acids. The germline V and J ends were trimmed by 1 base and 4 bases, with 7 bases remaining between them. CDR1 MDHEN and CDR2 SYDVKM come from the germline V gene. Here the CDR3 reads CASSLSAGTEAFF. In DNA form, the CDR3 reads TGTGCCAGCAGTTTATCGGCGGGCACTGAAGCTTTCTTT.

The chain is built from TRBV5-4 and TRBJ1-2; 9 bases are shared with TRBD1. CDR1 is SGHNT and CDR2 is YYREEE in the germline V gene (reference sequence). The CDR3 extends over 15 amino acids. Unmatched junction bases numbered 8, after V lost 4 bases and J lost 4 bases. CDR3 residues: CASSTLTGGLYGYTF. The CDR3 coding sequence is TGTGCCAGCAGCACACTGACAGGGGGTCTCTATGGCTACACCTTC. The full variable domain, in which reference TRBV5-4 and TRBJ1-2 provide the parts outside the CDR3, is ETGVTQSPTHLIKTRGQQVTLRCSSQSGHNTVSWYQQALGQGPQFIFQYYREEENGRGNFPPRFSGLQFPNYSSELNVNALELDDSALYLCASSTLTGGLYGYTFGSGTRLTVV.

CDR3: CASSLVGSLNEQFF. The CDR3 coding sequence is TGTGCCAGCAGCTTAGTAGGGTCATTGAATGAGCAGTTCTTC. The chain recombines TRBV13 with TRBJ2-1, with D unresolved. This CDR3 spans 14 amino acids. V shed 1 base and J shed 7 bases, with 11 bases lying between them. From germline, CDR1 is PRHDT and CDR2 FYEKMQ (reference sequence). Together with reference TRBV13 and TRBJ2-1, the CDR3 gives the full variable domain: AAGVIQSPRHLIKEKRETATLKCYPIPRHDTVYWYQQGPGQDPQFLISFYEKMQSDKGSIPDRFSAQQFSDYHSELNMSSLELGDSALYFCASSLVGSLNEQFFGPGTRLTVL.

The chain is built from TRBV6-4 and TRBJ1-5, with 9 nucleotides matching TRBD1. Per germline, CDR1 MRHNA and CDR2 SNTAGT. V lost 2 bases, J lost 4 bases, and 9 bases stayed unmatched. CDR3 size: 17 residues. Written as DNA, the CDR3 is TGTGCCAGCAGTGACCGGAGTTTGGGGACAGGGAATCAGCCCCAGCATTTT. It is translated as CASSDRSLGTGNQPQHF.

The DNA of the CDR3 is TGTGCCAGCCAACCCAGCGGGGGGGTACACGAGACCCAGTACTTC. It translates to CASQPSGGVHETQYF. This sequence joins TRBV5-4 and TRBJ2-5; 10 bases are a match to TRBD2. Germline values: CDR1 SGHNT, CDR2 YYREEE (reference sequence). Trimming cost V 7 bases and J 5 bases; bases outside gene matches: 11. The CDR3 is 15 residues long.

This rearrangement joins TRBV19 to TRBJ1-5; D gene ambiguous. Per germline, CDR1 LNHDA and CDR2 SQIVND (reference sequence). The V end lost 2 bases, the J end lost 0 bases, and 17 bases lay between the germline ends. This CDR3 contains 18 residues. The CDR3 sequence: CASSISSPGRYSNQPQHF. The CDR3 DNA follows: TGTGCCAGTAGTATATCCTCACCGGGCCGATATAGCAATCAGCCCCAGCATTTT.

The genes are TRBV6-6 and TRBJ1-6; no clear D. The germline CDR1 and CDR2 sequences are MNHNY and SVGAGI (reference sequence). The CDR3 consists of 15 residues. V lost 5 bases and J lost 7, with 15 bases in between. The CDR3 is CASSLQTPGNSPLHF. The CDR3 nucleotides read TGTGCCAGCAGTCTTCAGACCCCGGGGAATTCACCCCTCCACTTT.

J is TRBJ1-6 and V is TRBV15; D perhaps matches TRBD1 (5 bases). Germline CDR1 reads LNHNV; CDR2 reads YYDKDF (reference sequence). Trimming took 4 bases from V and 9 from J, leaving 19 bases between them. This CDR3 contains 16 residues. This CDR3 is CATSNDLQVRGSPLHF. The CDR3 DNA sequence: TGTGCCACCAGCAACGACCTACAGGTTCGGGGTTCACCCCTCCACTTT.

The V gene is TRBV5-1, the J gene TRBJ2-5; 8 bases are shared with TRBD2. Germline CDR1 reads SGHRS; CDR2 reads YFSETQ. This CDR3 has 16 residues. The V segment lost 4 bases and the J segment 2 bases; nucleotides outside the gene matches: 10. CDR3 loop: CASSVTLADGQETQYF. The CDR3 bases are TGCGCCAGCAGCGTCACACTAGCGGACGGACAAGAGACCCAGTACTTC. The whole variable domain, filled in from reference TRBV5-1 and TRBJ2-5, reads KAGVTQTPRYLIKTRGQQVTLSCSPISGHRSVSWYQQTPGQGLQFLFEYFSETQRNKGNFPGRFSGRQFSNSRSEMNVSTLELGDSALYLCASSVTLADGQETQYFGPGTRLLVL.